This is a list of T cell receptor beta chains from one sample in a study of T cells in localized non-small cell lung cancer. TCRdb keeps only in-frame clones here, not all; method: immunoSEQ multiplex PCR. Of over 70,000 clones in the sample, less than 90% were seen once. Sequences were derived from peripheral blood, sampled before any cancer treatment. The receptors shown here come from a male donor older than 55 with stage III squamous cell lung carcinoma. Each CDR3 is given with its conserved first and last residue. The D gene is left open where the match is weak. Rows may omit the clone size; those that give it use once, few, many or a size class.

J gene: TRBJ2-5; D gene: TRBD1; V gene: TRBV5-1; clone size: -; CDR3 protein: CASSPMTGFQETQYF; CDR3 DNA: TGCGCCAGCAGCCCAATGACAGGGTTTCAAGAGACCCAGTACTTC
J gene: TRBJ2-5; D gene: -; V gene: TRBV10-1; clone size: -; CDR3 protein: CASSRTLQETQYF; CDR3 DNA: TGCGCCAGCTCCCGGACGTTACAAGAGACCCAGTACTTC
J gene: TRBJ2-3; D gene: -; V gene: TRBV28; clone size: few; CDR3 protein: CASLPAGATDTQYF; CDR3 DNA: TGTGCCAGCCTACCGGCGGGGGCCACAGATACGCAGTATTTT
J gene: TRBJ2-3; D gene: TRBD2; V gene: TRBV7-9; clone size: few; CDR3 protein: CASTSGAGTDTQYF; CDR3 DNA: TGTGCCAGCACTAGCGGGGCCGGCACAGATACGCAGTATTTT
J gene: TRBJ2-7; D gene: -; V gene: TRBV5-1; clone size: -; CDR3 protein: CASSLSRLTEQYF; CDR3 DNA: TGCGCCAGCAGCTTATCCCGTCTGACAGAGCAGTACTTC
J gene: TRBJ2-3; D gene: TRBD2; V gene: TRBV7-2; clone size: -; CDR3 protein: CASSQWGGTDTQYF; CDR3 DNA: TGTGCCAGCAGCCAGTGGGGGGGAACAGATACGCAGTATTTT
J gene: TRBJ1-1; D gene: -; V gene: TRBV6-1; clone size: -; CDR3 protein: CATSPMRGTEAFF; CDR3 DNA: TGTGCCACATCCCCGATGAGAGGCACTGAAGCTTTCTTT
J gene: TRBJ1-1; D gene: -; V gene: TRBV28; clone size: -; CDR3 protein: CASSLMSRTKTEAFF; CDR3 DNA: TGTGCCAGCAGTTTAATGTCAAGAACGAAGACTGAAGCTTTCTTT
J gene: TRBJ1-2; D gene: -; V gene: TRBV7-2; clone size: few; CDR3 protein: CASSPRRGGYTF; CDR3 DNA: TGTGCCAGCAGCCCCAGGAGGGGTGGCTACACCTTC
J gene: TRBJ1-3; D gene: TRBD1; V gene: TRBV5-1; clone size: few; CDR3 protein: CASSRDRGSSGNTIYF; CDR3 DNA: TGCGCCAGCAGCCGGGACAGGGGTAGCTCTGGAAACACCATATATTTT
J gene: TRBJ1-2; D gene: -; V gene: TRBV7-2; clone size: -; CDR3 protein: CASSSEAGGYTF; CDR3 DNA: TGTGCCAGCAGCTCGGAGGCCGGTGGCTACACCTTC
J gene: TRBJ1-3; D gene: -; V gene: TRBV19; clone size: -; CDR3 protein: CASSAGLSGNTIYF; CDR3 DNA: TGTGCCAGTAGTGCAGGCCTCTCTGGAAACACCATATATTTT